This passage covers 24 T cell receptor beta chains from one sample sequenced in a study of T cell responses to AZD1222 COVID-19 vaccine. The method was immunoSEQ multiplex PCR; TCRdb's version includes in-frame clones alone and lacks a portion of them. Here the sample spans some 90,000 clones, around 91% being singletons. The source was peripheral blood, collected on day 0 of MenACWY control vaccination. The receptors come from an adult in good health.

V and J are TRBV7-2 and TRBJ1-2, with TRBD1 matching over 7 bases. Germline loops: CDR1 SGHTA, CDR2 FQGNSA. V was pared by 5 bases and J by 2 bases, with 5 bases of the junction left unmatched. There are 14 residues in the CDR3. The CDR3 region has the DNA TGTGCCAGCAGCCCCCGGGACAGAAACTATGGCTACACCTTC. As protein: CASSPRDRNYGYTF.

The rearrangement joins TRBV3-1 (or the pseudogene TRBV3-2) to TRBJ2-1; D tentatively fits TRBD1 or TRBD2 (5 bases each). The germline V gene has CDR1 LGHDT and CDR2 YNNKEL (reference sequence). The CDR3 extends over 16 amino acids. V gave up 4 bases and J gave up 8 bases, with 21 bases separating them. The CDR3 is CASSRLSGRGTYEQFF. CDR3 nucleotide sequence: TGTGCCAGCAGCCGGTTATCGGGACGGGGTACTTATGAGCAGTTCTTC.

This rearrangement joins TRBV10-3 to TRBJ2-2, with D possibly being TRBD1 (7 bases). V was clipped by 6 bases and J by 1 base, with 15 bases between them. Germline CDR1 is ENHRY and CDR2 is SYGVKD. This CDR3 has 16 residues. CDR3 in amino acids: CAIRDRSGGNTGELFF. In nucleotides, the CDR3 is TGTGCCATCAGGGACAGGTCCGGGGGGAACACCGGGGAGCTGTTTTTT.

V is TRBV10-3 and J is TRBJ1-6; TRBD1 matches 7 bases. Germline CDR1 reads ENHRY; CDR2 reads SYGVKD. With 0 bases clipped from V and 8 bases from J, the junction kept 4 bases outside the gene matches. CDR3 length equals 15 residues. CDR3 sequence: CAISESTGADSPLHF. The DNA of the CDR3 is TGTGCCATCAGTGAGTCAACAGGGGCGGATTCACCCCTCCACTTT.

The gene calls are TRBV12-3 or TRBV12-4 and TRBJ1-1, with D hard to call. Trimming pared 6 bases from V and 3 bases from J, leaving 5 bases between. The CDR3 spans 11 residues. CDR3 bases: TGTGCCAGCAGCCCGGACACTGAAGCTTTCTTT. It yields the protein CASSPDTEAFF.

This chain uses TRBV6-5 with TRBJ1-5, with TRBD1 matching 7 bases. Germline trimming cut 7 bases from V and 4 bases from J; bases unmatched to any gene: 10. The V gene's germline CDR1 is MNHEY and CDR2 SVGAGI. The CDR3 consists of 15 residues. CDR3 region: CASIFKDRSNQPQHF. The CDR3 nucleotides are TGTGCCAGCATCTTTAAGGACAGGTCAAATCAGCCCCAGCATTTT.

V gene TRBV7-2 combines with J gene TRBJ1-2; TRBD1 matches at 10 bases. The germline CDR1 and CDR2 sequences are SGHTA and FQGNSA. The V gene end was trimmed by 1 base and the J gene end by 3 bases; junction bases not matched to a gene: 2. CDR3 length equals 15 residues. CDR3 coding DNA: TGTGCCAGCAGCTTAGGACAGGGGGCCCACTATGGCTACACCTTC. Its protein product is CASSLGQGAHYGYTF.

The sample holds one count of this clone. The CDR3, as DNA: TGTGCCAGCAGCTCCCCGGGACAGGGGACCACTGAAGCTTTCTTT. Encoded protein: CASSSPGQGTTEAFF. The gene calls are TRBV6-5 and TRBJ1-1, with 10 nucleotides matching TRBD1. The germline V gene encodes CDR1 MNHEY and CDR2 SVGAGI. V was pared by 6 bases and J by 4 bases, with 8 bases of the junction left unmatched. The CDR3 contains 15 residues.

This clone was counted a few times. The chain carries TRBV6-5 and TRBJ2-2, with 7 positions matching TRBD1. CDR1 and CDR2 from the germline V gene are MNHEY and SVGAGI. The CDR3 length is 13 residues. V gave up 8 bases and J gave up 0 bases; unmatched junction bases: 0. CDR3 DNA sequence: TGTGCCAGCCAGGGGGCGAACACCGGGGAGCTGTTTTTT. Residues: CASQGANTGELFF.

Of note for this clone: Other DNA sequences of this sample code for an identical CDR3. The gene calls are TRBV5-4 and TRBJ2-2, with D perhaps assigned TRBD1 or TRBD2 (7 bases each). The CDR3 runs 15 residues. Trimming removed 0 bases from V and 5 bases from J, with 11 bases in between. The germline gives CDR1 SGHNT, CDR2 YYREEE (reference sequence). The CDR3 bases are TGTGCCAGCAGCTTGGACAGGGGAGGGACCGGGGAGCTGTTTTTT. As protein: CASSLDRGGTGELFF. The whole variable domain, filled in from reference TRBV5-4 and TRBJ2-2, reads ETGVTQSPTHLIKTRGQQVTLRCSSQSGHNTVSWYQQALGQGPQFIFQYYREEENGRGNFPPRFSGLQFPNYSSELNVNALELDDSALYLCASSLDRGGTGELFFGEGSRLTVL.

The rearrangement links TRBV6-4 to TRBJ1-6; D not resolved. Trimming shortened V by 2 bases and J by 5 bases, and 7 bases separated the two germline ends. CDR3 length: 14 residues. Germline CDR1 and CDR2: MRHNA and SNTAGT. The CDR3 bases are TGTGCCAGCAGTGACCGACCCAATAATTCACCCCTCCACTTT. The encoded protein is CASSDRPNNSPLHF.

The rearrangement joins TRBV19 to TRBJ1-6; TRBD1 matches at 10 bases. The CDR3 is made up of 15 amino acids. After removal of 10 bases from V and 6 bases from J, the junction contained 9 bases not matched to a gene. CDR1 and CDR2 (germline): LNHDA, SQIVND (reference sequence). The DNA of the CDR3 is TGTGCCACCCGGCTCAGGGACAGGGGTAATTCACCCCTCCACTTT. It translates to CATRLRDRGNSPLHF.

The chain joins TRBV6-5 to TRBJ2-4; 8 bases map to TRBD1. Germline loops: CDR1 MNHEY, CDR2 SVGAGI. J gave up 10 bases and V 4 bases, and 3 bases lay outside the gene matches. CDR3 length: 12 residues. The CDR3 DNA follows: TGTGCCAGCAGTTTAACAGGGGGGATTCAGTACTTC. Its protein is CASSLTGGIQYF.

The chain joins TRBV11-3 to TRBJ2-3; 8 positions match TRBD2. There are 15 residues in the CDR3. Germline assignment: CDR1 SGHNT and CDR2 YENEEA. The ends lost 3 bases at V and 6 bases at J; junction bases unmatched: 8. The CDR3 spells CASSLVGGAADTQYF. CDR3 in DNA: TGTGCCAGCAGCTTGGTCGGGGGGGCGGCCGATACGCAGTATTTT.

This clone was seen just once. This chain joins TRBV19 and TRBJ2-1, with 7 bases aligning to TRBD2. CDR3 length: 18 residues. The ends lost 0 bases at V and 6 bases at J; junction bases unmatched: 14. Germline CDR1 is LNHDA and CDR2 is SQIVND (reference sequence). This CDR3 reads CASSIDPRGAGVANEQFF. Written as DNA, the CDR3 is TGTGCCAGTAGTATAGATCCTCGTGGGGCGGGAGTCGCCAATGAGCAGTTCTTC.

This chain connects TRBV7-9 to TRBJ2-3; TRBD2 matches at 16 bases. Unmatched junction bases numbered 8, after V lost 5 bases and J lost 3 bases. The CDR3 consists of 18 residues. Germline V lookup: CDR1 SEHNR, CDR2 FQNEAQ (reference sequence). The CDR3 spells CASSIGTSGGARTDTQYF. CDR3 coding DNA: TGTGCCAGCAGCATTGGGACTAGCGGGGGGGCCCGGACAGATACGCAGTATTTT.

The V and J genes are TRBV7-2 and TRBJ1-1; D remains unclear. The germline V gene encodes CDR1 SGHTA and CDR2 FQGNSA. The CDR3 spans 16 residues. V was clipped by 5 bases and J by 0 bases, with 16 bases between them. The CDR3 sequence is CASSLAPPGLNTEAFF. CDR3 coding DNA: TGTGCCAGCAGCCTCGCGCCCCCGGGTTTGAACACTGAAGCTTTCTTT.

In its sample, this clone was seen once. This chain connects TRBV6-5 to TRBJ2-5; 9 positions agree with TRBD1. Germline assignment: CDR1 MNHEY and CDR2 SVGAGI. The CDR3 has 13 residues. Trimming at V came to 6 bases and at J to 4 bases, leaving 3 bases not matched to a gene. CDR3 bases: TGTGCCAGCAGGACGACAGGGGGAGAGACCCAGTACTTC. This gives the protein CASRTTGGETQYF.

The CDR3 spells CASSAWTGDPDTQYF. The CDR3 coding sequence is TGTGCCAGCAGCGCTTGGACAGGAGATCCAGATACGCAGTATTTT. The chain joins TRBV7-3 to TRBJ2-3; 7 bases match TRBD1. Germline loops: CDR1 SGHTA, CDR2 FQGTGA. The V and J ends lost 5 bases and 4 bases, in that order; junction bases with no gene match: 9. The CDR3 length is 15 residues.

This rearrangement joins TRBV4-3 to TRBJ1-5; no clear D gene. V shed 7 bases and J shed 0 bases, with 13 bases lying between them. Germline V CDR1 and CDR2: LGHNA, YSLEER. CDR3 length equals 15 residues. The CDR3 DNA is TGCGCCAGCAAGGAGGGTCTCTATAGCAATCAGCCCCAGCATTTT. Translation: CASKEGLYSNQPQHF.

The chain uses TRBV5-6 and TRBJ1-2, with D uncertain. Germline V gives CDR1 SGHDT, CDR2 YYEEEE. The CDR3 is 13 amino acids. V shed 2 bases and J shed 2 bases, with 7 bases lying between them. CDR3 in amino acids: CASSFRNNYGYTF. CDR3 DNA sequence: TGTGCCAGCAGCTTTCGGAACAACTATGGCTACACCTTC.

The rearrangement joins TRBV3-1 (or the pseudogene TRBV3-2) to TRBJ1-3, with TRBD1 matching 9 bases. The germline V gene has CDR1 LGHDT and CDR2 YNNKEL (reference sequence). The V and J ends lost 3 bases and 4 bases, in that order; junction bases with no gene match: 7. CDR3 length equals 16 residues. This chain's CDR3 is CASSQPGQGSGNTIYF. Here the CDR3 DNA reads TGTGCCAGCAGCCAGCCGGGACAGGGTTCCGGAAACACCATATATTTT.

A note on this clone: Other DNA sequences in the sample encode the same CDR3. CDR3 sequence (DNA): TGCGCCAGCAGCTTGGGGCAGGGCGATGGCTACACCTTC. As protein: CASSLGQGDGYTF. This sequence joins TRBV5-1 and TRBJ1-2; D is perhaps TRBD1 (5 bases). Trimming cost V 0 bases and J 6 bases, with 9 bases left between them. The CDR3 totals 13 residues. The germline V gene encodes CDR1 SGHRS and CDR2 YFSETQ. Drawing the rest from reference TRBV5-1 and TRBJ1-2, the complete variable domain is KAGVTQTPRYLIKTRGQQVTLSCSPISGHRSVSWYQQTPGQGLQFLFEYFSETQRNKGNFPGRFSGRQFSNSRSEMNVSTLELGDSALYLCASSLGQGDGYTFGSGTRLTVV.

This clone appeared once. This chain connects TRBV15 to TRBJ2-7, with 7 bases fitting TRBD1. Trimming removed 5 bases from V and 6 bases from J; junction bases left unmatched: 13. Germline CDR1 reads LNHNV; CDR2 reads YYDKDF (reference sequence). The CDR3 extends over 15 amino acids. The CDR3 DNA reads TGTGCCACCAGCCCCCGGGACAGAAGTCTGTCCGAGCAGTACTTC. This translates into CATSPRDRSLSEQYF. The full variable domain, its missing parts supplied by reference TRBV15 and TRBJ2-7, is DAMVIQNPRYQVTQFGKPVTLSCSQTLNHNVMYWYQQKSSQAPKLLFHYYDKDFNNEADTPDNFQSRRPNTSFCFLDIRSPGLGDTAMYLCATSPRDRSLSEQYFGPGTRLTVT.